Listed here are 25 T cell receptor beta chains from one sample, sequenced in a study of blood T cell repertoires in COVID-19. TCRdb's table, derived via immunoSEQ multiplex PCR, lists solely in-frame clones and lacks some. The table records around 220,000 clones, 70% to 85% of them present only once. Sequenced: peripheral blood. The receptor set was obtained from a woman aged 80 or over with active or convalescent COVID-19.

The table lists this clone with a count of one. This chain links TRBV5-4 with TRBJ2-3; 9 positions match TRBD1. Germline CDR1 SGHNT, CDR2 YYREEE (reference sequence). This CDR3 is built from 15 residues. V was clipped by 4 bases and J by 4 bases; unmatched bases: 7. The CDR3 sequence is CASSGDRGEADTQYF. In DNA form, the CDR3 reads TGTGCCAGCAGCGGTGACAGGGGGGAGGCAGATACGCAGTATTTT.

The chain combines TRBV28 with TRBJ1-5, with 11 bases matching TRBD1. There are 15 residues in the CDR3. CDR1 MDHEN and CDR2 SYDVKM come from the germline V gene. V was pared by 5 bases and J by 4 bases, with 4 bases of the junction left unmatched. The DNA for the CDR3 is TGTGCCAGCAGTACGGGACAGGGGGGGAATCAGCCCCAGCATTTT. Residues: CASSTGQGGNQPQHF.

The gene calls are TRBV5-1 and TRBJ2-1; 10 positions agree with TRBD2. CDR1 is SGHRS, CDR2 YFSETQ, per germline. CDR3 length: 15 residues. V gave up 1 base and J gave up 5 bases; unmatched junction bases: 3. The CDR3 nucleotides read TGCGCCAGCAGCTTGAGAACTAGCGGGAACAATGAGCAGTTCTTC. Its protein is CASSLRTSGNNEQFF.

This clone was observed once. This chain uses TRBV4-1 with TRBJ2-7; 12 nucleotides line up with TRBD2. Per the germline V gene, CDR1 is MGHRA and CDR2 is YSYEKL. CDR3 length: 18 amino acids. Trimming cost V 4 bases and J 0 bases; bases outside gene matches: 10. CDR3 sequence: CASSRRIASGGDSYEQYF. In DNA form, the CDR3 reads TGCGCCAGCAGCCGACGCATCGCTAGCGGGGGGGACTCCTACGAGCAGTACTTC.

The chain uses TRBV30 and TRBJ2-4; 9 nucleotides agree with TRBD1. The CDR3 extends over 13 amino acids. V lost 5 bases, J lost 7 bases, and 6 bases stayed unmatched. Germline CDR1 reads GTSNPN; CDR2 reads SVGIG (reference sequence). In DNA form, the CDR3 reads TGTGCCTGGGCCCGGGACAGGGTCAACATTCAGTACTTC. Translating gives CAWARDRVNIQYF.

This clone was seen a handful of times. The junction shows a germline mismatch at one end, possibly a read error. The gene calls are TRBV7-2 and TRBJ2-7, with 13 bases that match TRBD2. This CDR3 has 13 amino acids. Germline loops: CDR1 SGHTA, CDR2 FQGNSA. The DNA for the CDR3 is TGTGCCAGCAGCTTCCCGACTAGCGGGAGGCCAGACTTC. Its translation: CASSFPTSGRPDF.

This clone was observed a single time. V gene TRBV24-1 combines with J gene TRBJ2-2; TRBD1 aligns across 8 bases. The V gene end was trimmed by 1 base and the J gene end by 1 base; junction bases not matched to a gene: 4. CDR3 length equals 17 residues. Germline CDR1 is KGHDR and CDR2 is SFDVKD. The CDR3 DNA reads TGTGCCACCAGTGATTTCCTAGGGACAGGGAACACCGGGGAGCTGTTTTTT. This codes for CATSDFLGTGNTGELFF.

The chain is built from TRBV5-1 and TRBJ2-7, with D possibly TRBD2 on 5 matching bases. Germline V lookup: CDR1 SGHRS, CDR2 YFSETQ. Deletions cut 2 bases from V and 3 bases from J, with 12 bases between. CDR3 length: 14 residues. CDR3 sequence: CASSLGWENYEQYF. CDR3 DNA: TGCGCCAGCAGCTTAGGTTGGGAGAACTACGAGCAGTACTTC.

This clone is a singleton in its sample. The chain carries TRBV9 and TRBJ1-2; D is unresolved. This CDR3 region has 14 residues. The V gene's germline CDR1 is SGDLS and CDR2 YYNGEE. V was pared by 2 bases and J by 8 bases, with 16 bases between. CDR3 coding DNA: TGTGCCAGCAGCGTCCCCCCCGGCGGAATGGGCTACACCTTC. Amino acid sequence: CASSVPPGGMGYTF.

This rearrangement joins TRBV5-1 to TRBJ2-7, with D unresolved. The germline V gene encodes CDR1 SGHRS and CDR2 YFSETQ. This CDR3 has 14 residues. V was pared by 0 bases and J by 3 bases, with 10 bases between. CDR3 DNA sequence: TGCGCCAGCAGCTTGGGTATCGGGTACTACGAGCAGTACTTC. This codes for CASSLGIGYYEQYF.

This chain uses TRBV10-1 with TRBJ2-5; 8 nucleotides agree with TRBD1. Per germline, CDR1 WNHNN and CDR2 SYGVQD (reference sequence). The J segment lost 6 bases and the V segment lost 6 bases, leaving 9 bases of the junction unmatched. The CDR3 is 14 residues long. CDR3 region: CASSLDTGGKTQYF. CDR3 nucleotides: TGCGCCAGCAGCCTGGACACAGGGGGAAAGACCCAGTACTTC.

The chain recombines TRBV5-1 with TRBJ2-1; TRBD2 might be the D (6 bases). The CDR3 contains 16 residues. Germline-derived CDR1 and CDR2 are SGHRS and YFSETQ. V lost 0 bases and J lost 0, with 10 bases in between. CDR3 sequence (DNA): TGCGCCAGCAGCTTGGCCGGACTAAGCTCCTACAATGAGCAGTTCTTC. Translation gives CASSLAGLSSYNEQFF. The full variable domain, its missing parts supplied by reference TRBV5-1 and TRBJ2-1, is KAGVTQTPRYLIKTRGQQVTLSCSPISGHRSVSWYQQTPGQGLQFLFEYFSETQRNKGNFPGRFSGRQFSNSRSEMNVSTLELGDSALYLCASSLAGLSSYNEQFFGPGTRLTVL.

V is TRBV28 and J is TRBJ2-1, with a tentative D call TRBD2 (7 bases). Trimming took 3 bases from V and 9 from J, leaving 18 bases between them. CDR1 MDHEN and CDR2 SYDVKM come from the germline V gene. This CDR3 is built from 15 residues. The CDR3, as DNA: TGTGCCAGCAGTTTTGGCGGGGGACAACAATTTGAGCAGTTCTTC. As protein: CASSFGGGQQFEQFF.

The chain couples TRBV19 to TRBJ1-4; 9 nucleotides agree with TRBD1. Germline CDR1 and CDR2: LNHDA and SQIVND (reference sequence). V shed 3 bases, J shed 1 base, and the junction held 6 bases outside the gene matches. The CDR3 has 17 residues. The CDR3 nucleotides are TGTGCCAGTAGTATCCCGACAGGGGGAAGAACTAATGAAAAACTGTTTTTT. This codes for CASSIPTGGRTNEKLFF.

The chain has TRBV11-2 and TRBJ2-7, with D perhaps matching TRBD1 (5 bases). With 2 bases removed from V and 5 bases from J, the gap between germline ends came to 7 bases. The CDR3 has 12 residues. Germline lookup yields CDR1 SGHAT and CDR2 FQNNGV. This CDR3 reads CASSLQGNEQYF. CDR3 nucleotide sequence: TGTGCCAGCAGCTTACAGGGAAACGAGCAGTACTTC.

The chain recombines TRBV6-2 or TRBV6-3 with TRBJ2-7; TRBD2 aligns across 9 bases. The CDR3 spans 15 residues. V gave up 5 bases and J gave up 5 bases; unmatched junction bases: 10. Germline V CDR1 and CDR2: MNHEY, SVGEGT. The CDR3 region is CASSMRREGGDEQYF. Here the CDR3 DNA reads TGTGCCAGCAGTATGAGGCGGGAGGGCGGCGACGAGCAGTACTTC.

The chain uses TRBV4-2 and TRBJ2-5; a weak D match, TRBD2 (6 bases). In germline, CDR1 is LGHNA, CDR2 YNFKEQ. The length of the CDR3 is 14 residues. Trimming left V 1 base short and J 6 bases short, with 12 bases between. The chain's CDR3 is CASSQALSGQTQYF. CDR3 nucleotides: TGTGCCAGCAGCCAAGCACTTAGCGGACAGACCCAGTACTTC.

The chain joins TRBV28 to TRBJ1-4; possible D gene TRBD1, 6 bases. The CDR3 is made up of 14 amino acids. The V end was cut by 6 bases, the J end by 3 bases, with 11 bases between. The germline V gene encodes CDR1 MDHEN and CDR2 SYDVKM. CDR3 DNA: TGTGCCAGCAGCATAGACAGGCCTAATGAAAAACTGTTTTTT. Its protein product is CASSIDRPNEKLFF.

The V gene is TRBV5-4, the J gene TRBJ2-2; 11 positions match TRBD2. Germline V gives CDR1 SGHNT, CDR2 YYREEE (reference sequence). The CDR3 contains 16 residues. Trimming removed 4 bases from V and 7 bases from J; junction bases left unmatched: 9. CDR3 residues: CASSHVSGGAGGELFF. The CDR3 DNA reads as TGTGCCAGCAGCCACGTTAGCGGGGGGGCCGGCGGGGAGCTGTTTTTT.

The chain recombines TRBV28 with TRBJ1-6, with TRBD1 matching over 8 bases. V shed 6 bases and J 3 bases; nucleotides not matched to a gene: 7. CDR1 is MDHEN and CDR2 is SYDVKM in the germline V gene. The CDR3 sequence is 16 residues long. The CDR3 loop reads CASSVSGTGYNSPLHF. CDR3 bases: TGTGCCAGCAGCGTCTCGGGGACAGGCTATAATTCACCCCTCCACTTT. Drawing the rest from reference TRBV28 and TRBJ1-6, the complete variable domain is DVKVTQSSRYLVKRTGEKVFLECVQDMDHENMFWYRQDPGLGLRLIYFSYDVKMKEKGDIPEGYSVSREKKERFSLILESASTNQTSMYLCASSVSGTGYNSPLHFGNGTRLTVT.

As DNA, the CDR3 is TGCGCCAGCAGTCAAGGACAGAGCTCCTACAATGAGCAGTTCTTC. This encodes CASSQGQSSYNEQFF. This chain uses TRBV5-1 with TRBJ2-1, with a possible D match to TRBD1 (6 bases). The V gene lost 5 bases and the J gene lost 0 bases, with 12 bases spanning the gap. The V gene's germline CDR1 is SGHRS and CDR2 YFSETQ. This CDR3 has 15 amino acids.

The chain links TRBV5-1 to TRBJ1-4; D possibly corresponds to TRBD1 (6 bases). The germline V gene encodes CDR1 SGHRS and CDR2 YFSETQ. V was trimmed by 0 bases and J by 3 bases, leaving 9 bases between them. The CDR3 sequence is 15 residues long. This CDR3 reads CASSLAGQPNEKLFF. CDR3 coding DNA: TGCGCCAGCAGCTTGGCCGGACAGCCTAATGAAAAACTGTTTTTT.

CDR3 sequence reads: CASSPLVTGTVENTIYF. In nucleotides, the CDR3 is TGTGCCAGCAGCCCATTAGTCACCGGGACTGTTGAAAACACCATATATTTT. The chain employs TRBV3-1 (or the pseudogene TRBV3-2) and TRBJ1-3; perhaps TRBD1 as D (5 bases). The V gene lost 4 bases and the J gene lost 6 bases, with 22 bases spanning the gap. The V gene's germline CDR1 is LGHDT and CDR2 YNNKEL (reference sequence). The CDR3 covers 17 residues.

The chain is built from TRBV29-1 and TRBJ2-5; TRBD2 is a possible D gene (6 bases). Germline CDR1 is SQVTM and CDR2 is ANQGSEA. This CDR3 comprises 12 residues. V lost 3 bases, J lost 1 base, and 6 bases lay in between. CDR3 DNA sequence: TGCAGCGTTGAGGGGGGCCAAGAGACCCAGTACTTC. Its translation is CSVEGGQETQYF.

The CDR3 sequence: CASTSTGPYEQYF. The CDR3 DNA reads TGTGCCAGCACTTCGACAGGACCTTACGAGCAGTACTTC. V and J are TRBV6-5 and TRBJ2-7, with D possibly TRBD1 on 6 matching bases. Germline V gene data show CDR1 as MNHEY and CDR2 as SVGAGI. V shed 7 bases and J shed 4 bases, with 14 bases lying between them. This CDR3 is built from 13 residues.